Below are 11 T cell receptor beta chains sequenced from a single sample in a study of Ad26.COV2.S vaccination and SARS-CoV-2 variants. The assay was immunoSEQ multiplex PCR, and TCRdb's table has in-frame clones only and misses some. The data contain more than 300,000 clones, 86% of them singletons. Regarding treatment: around 19 received Ad26.COV2.S at low or high dose, single or two shots; 5 received placebo; per-sample allocation not given. The samples were gathered on day 63 after the first injection of vaccine or placebo. Material: peripheral blood, obtained in a trial of Ad26.COV2.S vaccine versus placebo. These receptors all stem from a person aged 18-65 years who received the Ad26.COV2.S COVID-19 vaccine or a placebo.

The chain employs TRBV4-3 and TRBJ1-2, with D unresolved. V shed 0 bases and J shed 4 bases, with 12 bases lying between them. The CDR3 is made up of 15 amino acids. The V gene's germline CDR1 is LGHNA and CDR2 YSLEER. In DNA, the CDR3 is TGCGCCAGCAGCCAAGAATCGAGGCAGCCCTATGGCTACACCTTC. Residues: CASSQESRQPYGYTF.

This sequence joins TRBV19 and TRBJ2-2; 10 bases align to TRBD2. Germline assignment: CDR1 LNHDA and CDR2 SQIVND (reference sequence). CDR3 length: 16 residues. The V gene end was trimmed by 2 bases and the J gene end by 4 bases; junction bases not matched to a gene: 4. This CDR3 reads CASSITSGTLTGELFF. In DNA form, the CDR3 reads TGTGCCAGTAGTATAACTAGCGGGACCCTCACCGGGGAGCTGTTTTTT.

The chain has TRBV11-3 and TRBJ2-7; D is uncertain. CDR3 size: 15 residues. Germline values: CDR1 SGHNT, CDR2 YENEEA. V lost 7 bases and J lost 0, with 16 bases in between. CDR3 region: CASTSSCRSSYEQYF. Here the CDR3 DNA reads TGTGCCAGCACCTCTTCGTGTAGGAGCTCCTACGAGCAGTACTTC.

This clone is a singleton in its sample. The rearrangement links TRBV7-2 to TRBJ1-2; possible D gene TRBD1, 5 bases. Germline CDR1 reads SGHTA; CDR2 reads FQGNSA. The CDR3 extends over 14 amino acids. V was pared by 4 bases and J by 4 bases, with 13 bases between. CDR3 nucleotide sequence: TGTGCCAGCAGCTCCCACGCGGGGGTCTATGGCTACACCTTC. Amino acid sequence: CASSSHAGVYGYTF.

In nucleotides, the CDR3 is TGTGCCAGCAGTTACAAAGAGGGTAATGAGCAGTTCTTC. Its protein product is CASSYKEGNEQFF. The chain joins TRBV6-5 to TRBJ2-1; a possible D gene is TRBD2 (5 bases). The V end was cut by 2 bases, the J end by 7 bases, with 9 bases between. This CDR3 region has 13 residues. Looked up from germline, CDR1 is MNHEY and CDR2 is SVGAGI.

The V gene is TRBV6-5, the J gene TRBJ2-7, with unresolved D. The ends were cut back, 6 bases at V and 0 bases at J, with 12 bases in the middle. CDR3 size: 14 residues. Germline lookup yields CDR1 MNHEY and CDR2 SVGAGI. Here the CDR3 DNA reads TGTGCCAGCAGCCCCGGCAGCCTCTCCTACGAGCAGTACTTC. This translates into CASSPGSLSYEQYF.

This chain connects TRBV28 to TRBJ1-1; the match to TRBD1 covers 8 bases. CDR1 and CDR2 (germline): MDHEN, SYDVKM. This CDR3 has 14 residues. The V and J ends lost 1 base and 4 bases, in that order; junction bases with no gene match: 2. The DNA for the CDR3 is TGTGCCAGCAGTTTATCCACAGGGGGCACTGAAGCTTTCTTT. It codes for CASSLSTGGTEAFF.

This clone was detected only once. The genes are TRBV6-5 and TRBJ2-7, with D tentatively TRBD1 or TRBD2 (5 bases each). This CDR3 comprises 15 residues. Trimming left V 6 bases short and J 0 bases short, with 15 bases between. The germline CDR1 and CDR2 sequences are MNHEY and SVGAGI. The CDR3 sequence is CASSRQTGSSYEQYF. DNA of the CDR3: TGTGCCAGCAGCAGACAGACGGGAAGCTCCTACGAGCAGTACTTC.

This clone turned up a few times. The chain links TRBV3-1 (or the pseudogene TRBV3-2) to TRBJ1-2; D gene uncertain. Trimming took off 5 bases at V and 6 bases at J, with 13 bases between the two ends. This CDR3 is 13 amino acids long. Germline V lookup: CDR1 LGHDT, CDR2 YNNKEL (reference sequence). As DNA, the CDR3 is TGTGCCAGCAGCAGACAAGGTGATGATGGCTACACCTTC. As protein: CASSRQGDDGYTF.

J is TRBJ2-5 and V is TRBV28; 7 nucleotides match TRBD1. V dropped 6 bases and J dropped 6; count of bases not matched to a gene: 7. The CDR3 extends over 13 amino acids. Germline CDR1 and CDR2: MDHEN and SYDVKM. CDR3 loop: CASRATGSQTQYF. The CDR3 DNA follows: TGTGCCAGCAGAGCGACAGGGAGTCAGACCCAGTACTTC.

This clone was recorded once. This sequence joins TRBV20-1 and TRBJ1-1; D is unresolved. The CDR3 runs 11 residues. Germline-derived CDR1 and CDR2 are DFQATT and SNEGSKA (reference sequence). V lost 2 bases to trimming and J lost 10 bases, with 11 bases between them. This CDR3 reads CSARYFEGAFF. The CDR3 DNA reads TGCAGTGCTAGATATTTTGAAGGAGCTTTCTTT.